This TCR beta chain appears in the sequencing data of a study of blood T cell repertoires in COVID-19. Study context: Italy, Spain and the United States were the sources of the convalescent and acute COVID-19 samples. T cells, B-cell-depleted T cells, or PBMCs provided the cDNA or gDNA that served as material.

Assay: immunoSEQ multiplex PCR; the TCRdb copy retains only in-frame clones and omits some. Of about 220,000 clones in the sample, about 91% are singletons; the top ten hold roughly 14%. Trimming left V 6 bases short and J 6 bases short, with 12 bases between. Germline-derived CDR1 and CDR2 are MDHEN and SYDVKM. This CDR3 has 13 residues. Individuals drawn from 24 US areas were roughly 18 to 95 years old. Participants' reported clinical history set cohort assignment. The specimen sequenced was PBMCs or T cells enriched from blood (not recorded which). This sequence joins TRBV28 and TRBJ1-5; weak D call: TRBD1 (6 bases). This clonotype originated in a woman aged 45-59 years with acute COVID-19. The CDR3 DNA reads TGTGCCAGCAGCACAGGGATGGGTCAGCCCCAGCATTTT. Translating gives CASSTGMGQPQHF.